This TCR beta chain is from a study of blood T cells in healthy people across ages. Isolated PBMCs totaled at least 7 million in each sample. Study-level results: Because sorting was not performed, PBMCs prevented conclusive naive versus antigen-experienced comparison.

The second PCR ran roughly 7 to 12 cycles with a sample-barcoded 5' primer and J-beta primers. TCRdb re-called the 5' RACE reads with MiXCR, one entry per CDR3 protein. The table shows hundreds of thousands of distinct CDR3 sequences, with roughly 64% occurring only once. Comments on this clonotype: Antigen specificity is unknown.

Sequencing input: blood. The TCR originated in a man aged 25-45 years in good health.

The CDR3: CASSRSGGATYNEQFF. For the CDR3, the DNA is TGTGCCAGCAGCCGTAGCGGGGGGGCCACCTACAATGAGCAGTTCTTC. The chain employs TRBV7-2 and TRBJ2-1; the match to TRBD2 covers 11 bases. Per the germline V gene, CDR1 is SGHTA and CDR2 is FQGNSA. V lost 5 bases to trimming and J lost 2 bases; unmatched junction nucleotides: 5. CDR3 size: 16 residues.